The 26 T cell receptor beta chains presented below share a single source sample, sequenced in a study of blood T cells in healthy people across ages. Alongside a J-beta primer mix, a sample-barcoded 5' primer served in a second PCR lasting about 7 to 11 cycles. TCRdb passed the 5' RACE reads through MiXCR, listing each CDR3 protein once. The repertoire includes 750,000 to 950,000 distinct CDR3 sequences, about 26% of them detected once, and less than 3.5% sits in the top ten. These data are also associated with another study on T cells of mothers and their children.

Input material: blood. The receptors were gathered from a boy under 18 in good health.

The chain recombines TRBV20-1 with TRBJ2-7, with 7 bases lining up with TRBD2. The ends lost 0 bases at V and 2 bases at J; junction bases unmatched: 4. Germline-derived CDR1 and CDR2 are DFQATT and SNEGSKA (reference sequence). This CDR3 spans 14 amino acids. CDR3 residues: CSAREAGETYEQYF. CDR3 bases: TGCAGTGCTAGAGAGGCGGGGGAAACCTACGAGCAGTACTTC.

Only a few counts were recorded for this clonotype. J is TRBJ1-4 and V is TRBV29-1, with a weak D call TRBD1 (6 bases). Trimming removed 7 bases at V and 10 bases at J, with 28 bases between. The CDR3 covers 16 residues. Germline V gene lookup returns CDR1 SQVTM and CDR2 ANQGSEA. The CDR3 DNA reads TGCAGCGCCGCCCCTGGGGGGGGGCAGAAAGGGGGAAAACTGTTTTTT. The encoded protein is CSAAPGGGQKGGKLFF.

This clonotype was seen at least ten times. The chain joins TRBV9 to TRBJ2-2; D gene ambiguous. Germline CDR1 reads SGDLS; CDR2 reads YYNGEE. The length of the CDR3 is 14 residues. Trimming took 0 bases from V and 1 from J, leaving 4 bases between them. CDR3 DNA sequence: TGTGCCAGCAGCGTAGGGGGGAACACCGGGGAGCTGTTTTTT. This sequence encodes CASSVGGNTGELFF.

The chain employs TRBV10-3 and TRBJ2-5; D not resolved. The J call is in doubt because the DNA end fits TRBJ2-7 better. CDR3 length: 15 residues. Germline V CDR1 and CDR2: ENHRY, SYGVKD. The DNA for the CDR3 is TGTGCCATCAGTGAGTCGAGGAGTAGACCCTACGAGCAGTACTTC. Its protein is CAISESRSRPYEQYF.

The chain carries TRBV12-3 or TRBV12-4 and TRBJ2-5; tentatively, D is TRBD2 (6 bases). The CDR3 is 14 amino acids. Trimming took off 7 bases at V and 5 bases at J, with 17 bases between the two ends. The CDR3 DNA reads TGTGCCAGCATCGGGCCCCTCGGGAGCGAGACCCAGTACTTC. As protein: CASIGPLGSETQYF.

For this clonotype: The junction departs from the called germline gene at one end, perhaps through a read error. V is TRBV20-1 and J is TRBJ2-3, with D possibly called TRBD1 or TRBD2 (6 bases each). The CDR3 totals 14 residues. Germline values: CDR1 DFQATT, CDR2 SNEGSKA (reference sequence). The DNA for the CDR3 is TGCAGTGCTATGAGGTCGGGGGCCTTAGATACACAGTATTTT. Translation: CSAMRSGALDTQYF.

The table lists this clonotype with a few counts. The chain has TRBV4-1 and TRBJ2-4; D possibly corresponds to TRBD1 (5 bases). CDR3 length: 18 amino acids. Trimming took 8 bases from V and 0 from J, leaving 23 bases between them. Per the germline V gene, CDR1 is MGHRA and CDR2 is YSYEKL. CDR3 DNA sequence: TGCGCCAGCCGCTCCAGGGTCGTCACGAAACTAGCCAAAAACATTCAGTACTTC. Encoded protein: CASRSRVVTKLAKNIQYF.

The J gene is TRBJ2-1, the V gene TRBV20-1; 7 bases are a match to TRBD2. The J call is uncertain, as TRBJ2-7 better fits the DNA end. Germline V gene data show CDR1 as DFQATT and CDR2 as SNEGSKA (reference sequence). The CDR3 runs 15 residues. The CDR3 sequence: CSASGSGGGSYEQYF. The CDR3 region has the DNA TGCAGTGCTAGTGGTTCGGGGGGAGGCTCCTACGAGCAGTACTTC.

This chain links TRBV5-1 with TRBJ2-1; the match to TRBD1 covers 9 bases. The CDR3 consists of 13 residues. Unmatched junction bases numbered 5, after V lost 5 bases and J lost 8 bases. Germline values: CDR1 SGHRS, CDR2 YFSETQ. In nucleotides, the CDR3 is TGCGCCAGCAGTCGGGACAGGGATCATGAGCAGTTCTTC. It yields the protein CASSRDRDHEQFF.

The chain has TRBV11-2 and TRBJ2-7, with a possible D match to TRBD2 (5 bases). CDR3 size: 14 residues. CDR1 SGHAT and CDR2 FQNNGV come from the germline V gene. Trimming removed 0 bases at V and 2 bases at J, with 8 bases between. The CDR3 sequence: CASSLELETYEQYF. CDR3 nucleotides: TGTGCCAGCAGCTTAGAACTAGAAACCTACGAGCAGTACTTC.

This clonotype was counted a few times. The gene calls are TRBV20-1 and TRBJ2-5; D tentatively fits TRBD1 or TRBD2 (5 bases each). The J call may be mistaken, given a closer DNA end match to TRBJ2-1. The germline V gene has CDR1 DFQATT and CDR2 SNEGSKA (reference sequence). The CDR3 contains 11 residues. In nucleotides, the CDR3 is TGCAGTGCGGTCGGGGCCGGTGAGCAGTTCTTC. It translates to CSAVGAGEQFF.

This clonotype was seen only once. The CDR3 loop reads CASSPVRSGNTIYF. Written as DNA, the CDR3 is TGTGCCAGCAGTCCCGTGAGATCTGGAAACACCATATATTTT. V is TRBV6-5 and J is TRBJ1-3; D is unclear. V was pared by 5 bases and J by 1 base, with 9 bases between. Germline V gene sequence: CDR1 MNHEY, CDR2 SVGAGI. The CDR3 runs to 14 residues.

The rearrangement joins TRBV7-9 to TRBJ1-4; D is ambiguous. V lost 4 bases to trimming and J lost 8 bases, with 11 bases between them. From germline, CDR1 is SEHNR and CDR2 FQNEAQ (reference sequence). The CDR3 totals 13 residues. The CDR3 loop reads CASSSNSGEKLFF. The CDR3 DNA sequence: TGTGCCAGCAGCTCCAACAGCGGGGAAAAACTGTTTTTT.

The chain employs TRBV20-1 and TRBJ2-3; tentatively, D is TRBD2 (6 bases). This CDR3 has 14 residues. The germline CDR1 and CDR2 sequences are DFQATT and SNEGSKA (reference sequence). CDR3 bases: TGCAGCGACCCCCCGGGGGTCATCACAGATACGCAGTATTTT. Protein sequence: CSDPPGVITDTQYF.

This clonotype has a handful of counts. This chain uses TRBV28 with TRBJ1-2; D gene uncertain. CDR3 size: 14 residues. Trimming cost V 6 bases and J 3 bases, with 14 bases left between them. Germline assignment: CDR1 MDHEN and CDR2 SYDVKM. The DNA for the CDR3 is TGTGCCAGCAGCCAAGGTCAGATACACTATGGCTACACCTTC. It specifies CASSQGQIHYGYTF.

The rearrangement links TRBV5-1 to TRBJ2-7; D not certain. This CDR3 has 18 amino acids. Deletions cut 4 bases from V and 2 bases from J, with 25 bases between. Germline V gene lookup returns CDR1 SGHRS and CDR2 YFSETQ. Written as DNA, the CDR3 is TGCGCCAGCAGCGGGCGGATAGGGTTTACAAGAGAGACCTACGAGCAGTACTTC. Amino acids: CASSGRIGFTRETYEQYF.

The rearrangement joins TRBV7-3 to TRBJ2-2; 11 bases are a match to TRBD2. The CDR3 is made up of 17 amino acids. After removal of 5 bases from V and 7 bases from J, the junction contained 12 bases not matched to a gene. From germline, CDR1 is SGHTA and CDR2 FQGTGA. CDR3 in DNA: TGTGCCAGCAGCGCAACATCTAGCGGGGGGCTTAGCGGGGAGCTGTTTTTT. Protein sequence: CASSATSSGGLSGELFF.

This clonotype showed up just a few times. The rearrangement links TRBV25-1 to TRBJ2-5; possibly TRBD1 for D (6 bases). The J call may not be correct, given that the DNA end is closer to TRBJ2-1. Germline lookup yields CDR1 MGHDK and CDR2 SYGVNS. This CDR3 comprises 15 residues. CDR3 bases: TGTGCCAGCAGCGTCAGGGGATCCACTTACAATGAGCAGTTCTTC. It encodes CASSVRGSTYNEQFF.

This sequence joins TRBV6-5 and TRBJ2-3; TRBD1 matches 7 bases. CDR1 is MNHEY and CDR2 is SVGAGI in the germline V gene. The V gene end was trimmed by 7 bases and the J gene end by 3 bases; junction bases not matched to a gene: 4. This CDR3 region has 13 residues. CDR3 sequence: CASMLTGTDTQYF. The CDR3 region has the DNA TGTGCCAGCATGCTGACAGGGACAGATACGCAGTATTTT.

V and J are TRBV5-1 and TRBJ2-7; D uncertain. Trimming cost V 4 bases and J 0 bases, with 11 bases left between them. The CDR3 runs 14 residues. From germline, CDR1 is SGHRS and CDR2 YFSETQ. The DNA for the CDR3 is TGCGCCAGCAGCCCCCGAGAAGCCTCCTACGAGCAGTACTTC. Translating gives CASSPREASYEQYF.

The V and J genes are TRBV25-1 and TRBJ1-2; 7 nucleotides agree with TRBD1. CDR3 length: 15 amino acids. V gave up 4 bases and J gave up 3 bases; unmatched junction bases: 8. CDR1 and CDR2 from the germline V gene are MGHDK and SYGVNS. The CDR3 reads CASSASGTADYGYTF. In DNA form, the CDR3 reads TGTGCCAGCAGTGCCTCCGGGACAGCAGACTATGGCTACACCTTC.

Here the CDR3 DNA reads TGCGCCAGCAGCAAAGGACAGGGAATGAGGACCGGGGAGCTGTTTTTT. It codes for CASSKGQGMRTGELFF. The V gene is TRBV4-1, the J gene TRBJ2-2, with 8 nucleotides matching TRBD1. Looked up from germline, CDR1 is MGHRA and CDR2 is YSYEKL. Trimming removed 5 bases from V and 5 bases from J; junction bases left unmatched: 10. The CDR3 runs 16 residues.

In its sample, this clonotype was seen a few times. The chain links TRBV30 to TRBJ2-3, with D perhaps TRBD2 (6 bases). The ends were cut back, 2 bases at V and 2 bases at J, with 11 bases in the middle. In germline, CDR1 is GTSNPN, CDR2 SVGIG (reference sequence). The CDR3 is 14 amino acids. The CDR3 here is CAWSLTSFTDTQYF. CDR3 in DNA: TGTGCCTGGAGTCTAACTAGCTTCACAGATACGCAGTATTTT.

The chain joins TRBV20-1 to TRBJ1-2; D uncertain. V lost 4 bases and J 4 bases, leaving 10 bases between the germline ends. Germline V gene data show CDR1 as DFQATT and CDR2 as SNEGSKA (reference sequence). This CDR3 is built from 12 residues. Here the CDR3 DNA reads TGCAGTGCTATGAACCAAGGCTATGGCTACACCTTC. This encodes CSAMNQGYGYTF.

The V gene is TRBV7-2, the J gene TRBJ1-5, with D perhaps matching TRBD1 (5 bases). CDR3 length: 14 residues. V was trimmed by 2 bases and J by 7 bases, leaving 12 bases between them. CDR1 and CDR2 (germline): SGHTA, FQGNSA. CDR3 bases: TGTGCCAGCAGCTTATCATCGGGGGAGCAGCCCCAGCATTTT. It encodes CASSLSSGEQPQHF.

This clonotype has a count of ten or more. One junction end does not reproduce the germline sequence, and a read error may be involved. The chain combines TRBV5-1 with TRBJ2-3; 12 bases match TRBD2. Per germline, CDR1 SGHRS and CDR2 YFSETQ. This CDR3 is 16 amino acids long. The CDR3 reads CASSSGLAGSTDTQYF. The CDR3 DNA follows: TGTGCCAGCTCTTCCGGACTAGCGGGAAGCACAGATACGCAGTATTTT.